The T cell receptor (beta chain) described here comes from a study of blood T cell repertoires in COVID-19. How the authors handled the data: From reference gene primer amplification, estimates of nucleated cell counts were derived. Assay: immunoSEQ multiplex PCR; the TCRdb copy retains only in-frame clones and omits some. V and J calls plus clone size are reproduced from that table; the DNA served to infer D and trimming. The sample carries about 90,000 clones, about 76% recorded once. CDR3 length: 16 amino acids. The germline V gene encodes CDR1 MDHEN and CDR2 SYDVKM. The germline V and J ends were trimmed by 2 bases and 2 bases, with 14 bases remaining between them.

The sample consisted of peripheral blood. The chain couples TRBV28 to TRBJ2-3; D possibly corresponds to TRBD1 (5 bases). The receptor's source is a woman of 80 years or more with acute or convalescent COVID-19. The CDR3 nucleotides are TGTGCCAGCAGTTTACGACCCGACAGATACACAGATACGCAGTATTTT. This translates into CASSLRPDRYTDTQYF.